These 26 T cell receptor beta chains originate from one sample sequenced in a study of response to subunit inactivated influenza vaccine. Each CDR3 protein gets one entry after TCRdb re-called the RT-PCR reads with MiXCR. This table holds roughly 630,000 distinct CDR3 sequences, 11% to 15% found once. Sequenced material: PBMCs from blood, taken around two weeks before vaccination. The receptors derive from a man aged 45-65 years who received an inactivated influenza vaccine.

This clonotype was seen many times. The V and J genes are TRBV4-1 and TRBJ1-1; D not resolved. The CDR3 sequence is 16 residues long. The V and J ends lost 0 bases and 5 bases respectively, with 16 bases between them. Per germline, CDR1 MGHRA and CDR2 YSYEKL. CDR3 DNA: TGCGCCAGCAGCCAAGATATATCGGCAGTAGGGACTGAAGCTTTCTTT. This codes for CASSQDISAVGTEAFF.

This clonotype was observed a few times. The genes are TRBV12-3 or TRBV12-4 and TRBJ1-2; tentatively, D is TRBD1 (5 bases). The V gene lost 0 bases and the J gene lost 8 bases, with 16 bases spanning the gap. This CDR3 is 15 amino acids long. The DNA for the CDR3 is TGTGCCAGCAGTTTAGCCGGGACCCTTGGGGCCGGCTACACCTTC. Amino acids: CASSLAGTLGAGYTF.

This clonotype showed up just a few times. The V call is TRBV7-2, the J call TRBJ2-7; either TRBD1 or TRBD2 may fit D (5 bases each). CDR1 SGHTA and CDR2 FQGNSA come from the germline V gene. Trimming removed 5 bases from V and 1 base from J, with 15 bases in between. The CDR3 loop spans 15 amino acids. The CDR3 DNA is TGTGCCAGCAGCCCGAGTACGAGGGGTTCCTACGAGCAGTACTTC. This encodes CASSPSTRGSYEQYF.

V gene TRBV28 combines with J gene TRBJ1-5; tentatively, D is TRBD1 (5 bases). This CDR3 comprises 13 residues. Germline CDR1 is MDHEN and CDR2 is SYDVKM. Trimming shortened V by 8 bases and J by 7 bases, and 15 bases separated the two germline ends. The CDR3 reads CASHPTGLQPQHF. The CDR3, as DNA: TGTGCCAGCCATCCGACGGGGCTACAGCCCCAGCATTTT.

The chain combines TRBV5-1 with TRBJ1-1; the D is unclear. CDR3 length: 13 amino acids. Trimming left V 0 bases short and J 11 bases short, with 14 bases between. Germline CDR1 is SGHRS and CDR2 is YFSETQ. In DNA form, the CDR3 reads TGCGCCAGCAGCTTGGATAGGTTCGGTATTGCTTTCTTT. Amino acids: CASSLDRFGIAFF.

This clonotype occurred many times. This chain connects TRBV12-3 or TRBV12-4 to TRBJ2-2; 9 bases align to TRBD1. CDR3 length: 14 residues. J lost 4 bases, V lost 4 bases, and 1 base had no gene match. The CDR3 DNA sequence: TGTGCCAGCAGTTCGACAGGGGGCACCGGGGAGCTGTTTTTT. This encodes CASSSTGGTGELFF.

This clonotype was picked up a small number of times. CDR3 region: CAGRLAGSYNEQFF. The CDR3 DNA reads as TGTGCCGGCCGCCTAGCGGGCTCCTACAATGAGCAGTTCTTC. The V gene is TRBV6-1, the J gene TRBJ2-1, with 8 bases that match TRBD2. The CDR3 length is 14 residues. Trimming removed 11 bases from V and 0 bases from J; junction bases left unmatched: 6. CDR1 is MNHNS, CDR2 SASEGT, per germline.

This CDR3 reads CAISDLREGPEQYF. The CDR3 nucleotides read TGTGCCATCAGTGATTTGCGGGAGGGCCCCGAGCAGTACTTC. The chain carries TRBV10-3 and TRBJ2-7, with 9 bases identical to TRBD2. The trim removed 3 bases at V and 6 bases at J, leaving 6 bases unmatched. This CDR3 has 14 amino acids. The germline V gene has CDR1 ENHRY and CDR2 SYGVKD.

V gene TRBV18 combines with J gene TRBJ2-1; TRBD1 is a possible D gene (6 bases). Germline values: CDR1 KGHSH, CDR2 LQKENI. This CDR3 region has 15 residues. The V gene lost 5 bases and the J gene lost 0 bases, with 11 bases spanning the gap. CDR3 sequence reads: CASSKGQSSYNEQFF. The CDR3 DNA reads TGTGCCAGCTCAAAAGGACAGAGCTCCTACAATGAGCAGTTCTTC.

This clonotype was counted a few times. The chain carries TRBV20-1 and TRBJ1-5, with 7 bases that match TRBD1. The V gene end was trimmed by 0 bases and the J gene end by 12 bases; junction bases not matched to a gene: 14. This CDR3 spans 15 amino acids. Per the germline V gene, CDR1 is DFQATT and CDR2 is SNEGSKA (reference sequence). CDR3 residues: CSARDSNRGEGFQHF. CDR3 in DNA: TGCAGTGCTAGAGATTCAAACAGGGGAGAGGGGTTCCAGCATTTT.

V is TRBV18 and J is TRBJ2-5; 9 bases map to TRBD1. This CDR3 is 14 amino acids long. CDR1 and CDR2 from the germline V gene are KGHSH and LQKENI. With V trimmed by 3 bases and J by 5 bases, 4 bases remained unmatched. The CDR3: CASSPGTGPETQYF. The CDR3 DNA is TGTGCCAGCTCACCGGGGACAGGGCCTGAGACCCAGTACTTC.

V usage is TRBV20-1 and J usage is TRBJ2-2; a weak D match, TRBD2 (5 bases). Germline values: CDR1 DFQATT, CDR2 SNEGSKA (reference sequence). Trimming cost V 0 bases and J 0 bases, with 11 bases left between them. The CDR3 covers 16 residues. The CDR3 DNA sequence: TGCAGTGCTAGAGATCGGAGGCAGGCGAACACCGGGGAGCTGTTTTTT. This gives the protein CSARDRRQANTGELFF.

This clonotype has a handful of counts. The chain couples TRBV20-1 to TRBJ2-5; 13 nucleotides line up with TRBD2. The V segment lost 4 bases and the J segment 2 bases; nucleotides outside the gene matches: 7. This CDR3 is 16 amino acids long. The V gene's germline CDR1 is DFQATT and CDR2 SNEGSKA (reference sequence). In nucleotides, the CDR3 is TGCAGTGCTACCCGGACTAGCGGGAGCGTACAAGAGACCCAGTACTTC. This codes for CSATRTSGSVQETQYF.

This chain joins TRBV5-6 and TRBJ1-1; TRBD1 matches at 7 bases. Germline assignment: CDR1 SGHDT and CDR2 YYEEEE. This CDR3 spans 16 amino acids. The V gene end was trimmed by 0 bases and the J gene end by 1 base; junction bases not matched to a gene: 6. CDR3 loop: CASSLDRGEWNTEAFF. The DNA of the CDR3 is TGTGCCAGCAGCTTGGACAGGGGTGAGTGGAACACTGAAGCTTTCTTT.

This clonotype was seen only a few times. The rearrangement joins TRBV6-2 or TRBV6-3 to TRBJ2-1; D gene unclear. Germline loops: CDR1 MNHEY, CDR2 SVGEGT. V dropped 0 bases and J dropped 6 bases, with 18 bases sitting between them. The CDR3 has 17 residues. DNA of the CDR3: TGTGCCAGCAGTTACTCCCCCGGCCGCCCATCAGTCAATGAGCAGTTCTTC. It is translated as CASSYSPGRPSVNEQFF.

This clonotype was seen more than once but under ten times. V is TRBV12-3 or TRBV12-4 and J is TRBJ2-1; D is possibly TRBD1 (5 bases). With 6 bases removed from V and 0 bases from J, the gap between germline ends came to 18 bases. The CDR3 spans 17 residues. The DNA for the CDR3 is TGTGCCAGCAGCCGTTCCAGGGCCCGCGGCTCCTACAATGAGCAGTTCTTC. It specifies CASSRSRARGSYNEQFF.

The chain joins TRBV20-1 to TRBJ1-5; 8 positions agree with TRBD1. Unmatched junction bases numbered 6, after V lost 6 bases and J lost 2 bases. The germline CDR1 and CDR2 sequences are DFQATT and SNEGSKA (reference sequence). The CDR3 loop spans 14 amino acids. The CDR3 DNA is TGCAGTGCCCGAAAGACAGGGGGCAATCAGCCCCAGCATTTT. Its translation is CSARKTGGNQPQHF.

This clonotype was counted at least ten times. V gene TRBV29-1 combines with J gene TRBJ2-1; D not certain. V dropped 4 bases and J dropped 7 bases, with 8 bases sitting between them. The CDR3 consists of 11 residues. Germline V gene lookup returns CDR1 SQVTM and CDR2 ANQGSEA. CDR3 protein: CSVGRINEQFF. CDR3 bases: TGCAGCGTTGGGCGTATTAATGAGCAGTTCTTC.

This clonotype was picked up a small number of times. The CDR3 here is CASSLAGLAGGFGFEQYF. The CDR3 DNA sequence: TGTGCCAGCAGCTTAGCGGGACTAGCGGGAGGTTTTGGGTTCGAGCAGTACTTC. The J gene is TRBJ2-7, the V gene TRBV7-2; TRBD2 agrees at 15 bases. With V trimmed by 0 bases and J by 6 bases, 9 bases remained unmatched. This CDR3 region has 18 residues. Germline assignment: CDR1 SGHTA and CDR2 FQGNSA.

The chain employs TRBV12-3 or TRBV12-4 and TRBJ2-2; no clear D. Between the trimmed V and J ends, which lost 2 bases and 4 bases, there was a span of 8 bases. The CDR3 has 14 amino acids. The CDR3 DNA sequence: TGTGCCAGCAGTTTAAAGAGTCGCACCGGGGAGCTGTTTTTT. Its protein is CASSLKSRTGELFF.

J is TRBJ1-6 and V is TRBV7-2; tentatively, D is TRBD1 (6 bases). From germline, CDR1 is SGHTA and CDR2 FQGNSA. CDR3 length: 15 amino acids. Deletions cut 0 bases from V and 9 bases from J, with 12 bases between. CDR3: CASSLAPGQGSPLHF. Written as DNA, the CDR3 is TGTGCCAGCAGCTTAGCCCCGGGACAAGGTTCACCCCTCCACTTT.

This clonotype occurred a few times. V gene TRBV7-2 combines with J gene TRBJ2-7, with 13 bases that match TRBD2. The CDR3 length is 18 residues. Germline CDR1 SGHTA, CDR2 FQGNSA. Trimming took 0 bases from V and 1 from J; bases not matched to a gene: 6. CDR3 protein: CASSLAPQLAGGSYEQYF. The DNA of the CDR3 is TGTGCCAGCAGCTTAGCGCCACAACTAGCGGGAGGGTCCTACGAGCAGTACTTC. The full variable domain, rest sourced from reference TRBV7-2 and TRBJ2-7, is GAGVSQSPSNKVTEKGKDVELRCDPISGHTALYWYRQSLGQGLEFLIYFQGNSAPDKSGLPSDRFSAERTGGSVSTLTIQRTQQEDSAVYLCASSLAPQLAGGSYEQYFGPGTRLTVT.

The V and J genes are TRBV6-2 or TRBV6-3 and TRBJ1-5, with D possibly matching TRBD1 (5 bases). V was pared by 5 bases and J by 10 bases, with 18 bases between. In germline, CDR1 is MNHEY, CDR2 SVGEGT. The CDR3 contains 14 residues. The CDR3 coding sequence is TGTGCCAGCAGTACCCCCACCACCGACAGACCCCAGCATTTT. Protein: CASSTPTTDRPQHF.

The chain uses TRBV10-3 and TRBJ2-2; 8 positions match TRBD1. The CDR3 length is 15 residues. With V trimmed by 4 bases and J by 4 bases, 5 bases remained unmatched. Per the germline V gene, CDR1 is ENHRY and CDR2 is SYGVKD. DNA for the CDR3: TGTGCCATCAGTGGGACAGGGCCGGGCACCGGGGAGCTGTTTTTT. It encodes CAISGTGPGTGELFF.

This clonotype was counted a few times. CDR3 in DNA: TGTGCCAGCAGCTTCGCGACAGGGAGCAATGAGCAGTTCTTC. It codes for CASSFATGSNEQFF. The rearrangement links TRBV11-2 to TRBJ2-1; 7 positions agree with TRBD1. Germline CDR1 reads SGHAT; CDR2 reads FQNNGV. With V trimmed by 3 bases and J by 6 bases, 5 bases remained unmatched. The CDR3 extends over 14 amino acids.

For the CDR3, the DNA is TGCAGCGTTGAAGTGAACACTGAAGCTTTCTTT. It encodes CSVEVNTEAFF. This chain links TRBV29-1 with TRBJ1-1; D is ambiguous. Between the trimmed V and J ends, which lost 1 base and 0 bases, there was a span of 0 bases. Per germline, CDR1 SQVTM and CDR2 ANQGSEA. The CDR3 totals 11 residues.